The 3 T cell receptor beta chains below all came from one sample that was sequenced in a study of a mutant IDH1 vaccine in newly diagnosed glioma. Clones were sequenced by immunoSEQ multiplex PCR, and TCRdb holds only the in-frame ones, with some missing. The top ten hold 2% to 2.5% of the sample, which has about 82,000 clones, roughly 85% seen once. Documented time point: week 23, last vaccination. All doses held 300 ug of mutant IDH1 20-mer peptide, with topical imiquimod. Antigen specificity for these receptors is unknown. The input for sequencing was PBMCs, taken from a glioma patient whose treatment included an IDH1 peptide vaccine. These receptors all stem from a man aged 30-40 years with glioma. Some clones in this sample may be carry-over from other donors' samples.

The rearrangement links TRBV9 to TRBJ2-1; the D call may be TRBD1 or TRBD2 (5 bases each). The CDR3 loop spans 15 amino acids. Germline values: CDR1 SGDLS, CDR2 YYNGEE. V lost 4 bases and J 2 bases, leaving 13 bases between the germline ends. The CDR3 region is CASSLKGTPYNEQFF. The CDR3 region has the DNA TGTGCCAGCAGCCTAAAGGGGACCCCCTACAATGAGCAGTTCTTC.

The chain combines TRBV10-3 with TRBJ1-2; D perhaps matches TRBD1 (6 bases). CDR3 length: 14 amino acids. Trimming took 0 bases from V and 7 from J, leaving 12 bases between them. Looked up from germline, CDR1 is ENHRY and CDR2 is SYGVKD. This CDR3 is CAISESMTGGGYTF. CDR3 in DNA: TGTGCCATCAGTGAGTCCATGACAGGCGGTGGCTACACCTTC.

This chain links TRBV5-4 with TRBJ2-3; 9 bases fit TRBD2. The germline V gene has CDR1 SGHNT and CDR2 YYREEE (reference sequence). The CDR3 length is 17 residues. V was pared by 0 bases and J by 6 bases, with 11 bases of the junction left unmatched. CDR3 in amino acids: CASSLGVAGVGWDTQYF. In DNA, the CDR3 is TGTGCCAGCAGCTTGGGAGTAGCGGGGGTAGGTTGGGATACGCAGTATTTT.